Following are 22 T cell receptor beta chains from one sample sequenced in a study of identical twins. TCRdb fed the 5' RACE reads into MiXCR, producing one record per CDR3 protein. The data contain about 330,000 distinct CDR3 sequences, 12% of them seen just once; the ten biggest clones take up 7.2%. The same sample was also studied in work on yellow fever vaccine responses in identical twins.

The sample was CD8+ T cells sorted from blood. Receptors originate from a woman in her late teens or twenties in good health.

The sample holds a few counts of this clonotype. The chain recombines TRBV10-1 with TRBJ2-5, with a possible D match to TRBD2 (5 bases). This CDR3 comprises 14 residues. Per the germline V gene, CDR1 is WNHNN and CDR2 is SYGVQD (reference sequence). V lost 2 bases to trimming and J lost 5 bases, with 12 bases between them. CDR3 nucleotide sequence: TGCGCCAGCAGTGAGACCATGCGAGGGGAGACCCAGTACTTC. Protein product: CASSETMRGETQYF.

The V gene is TRBV7-8, the J gene TRBJ2-7; 7 nucleotides match TRBD1. Germline CDR1 and CDR2: SGHVS and FQNEAQ. This CDR3 is 13 amino acids long. The CDR3 spells CASSLVVGQGEVV. The CDR3 region has the DNA TGTGCCAGCAGCTTAGTAGTCGGGCAGGGGGAAGTCGTC.

This clonotype was picked up a small number of times. The genes are TRBV27 and TRBJ1-6; no reliable D call. CDR3 length: 14 residues. Germline values: CDR1 MNHEY, CDR2 SMNVEV (reference sequence). Trimming shortened V by 3 bases and J by 12 bases, and 15 bases separated the two germline ends. The CDR3 loop reads CASSFGLKVGPLHF. CDR3 nucleotide sequence: TGTGCCAGCAGTTTTGGACTCAAAGTAGGACCCCTCCACTTT.

This chain connects TRBV6-2 or TRBV6-3 to TRBJ2-5; D might be TRBD2 (6 bases). Trimming took off 1 base at V and 4 bases at J, with 25 bases between the two ends. The CDR3 covers 19 residues. In germline, CDR1 is MNHEY, CDR2 SVGEGT. CDR3 nucleotides: TGTGCCAGCAGTTACTTAGACCCGCCTGGGGGGTCAGGAGGAGAGACCCAGTACTTC. Protein: CASSYLDPPGGSGGETQYF.

This clonotype was counted ten times or more. V and J are TRBV12-3 or TRBV12-4 and TRBJ2-1; D remains unclear. The CDR3 contains 11 residues. Trimming removed 3 bases at V and 6 bases at J, with 3 bases between. CDR3 residues: CASSLTNEQFF. The CDR3 DNA sequence: TGTGCCAGCAGTTTGACCAATGAGCAGTTCTTC.

This clonotype was detected a few times. This rearrangement joins TRBV20-1 to TRBJ1-1, with D unclear. Trimming took 6 bases from V and 1 from J, leaving 12 bases between them. The CDR3 has 13 amino acids. Germline lookup yields CDR1 DFQATT and CDR2 SNEGSKA (reference sequence). The CDR3 reads CSAPDPPNTEAFF. The CDR3 nucleotides are TGCAGTGCCCCAGACCCACCGAACACTGAAGCTTTCTTT.

Written as DNA, the CDR3 is TGTGCCAGCAGTTATGGCGATAACAATGAGCAGTTCTTC. This sequence encodes CASSYGDNNEQFF. V and J are TRBV6-5 and TRBJ2-1; D remains ambiguous. V lost 3 bases, J lost 5 bases, and 8 bases lay in between. Germline CDR1 is MNHEY and CDR2 is SVGAGI. CDR3 length: 13 residues.

This rearrangement joins TRBV12-5 to TRBJ2-1; D unclear. The germline V and J ends were trimmed by 4 bases and 6 bases, with 7 bases remaining between them. The CDR3 is made up of 12 amino acids. Germline loops: CDR1 LGHNT, CDR2 FRNRAP. This CDR3 is CASGYAVNEQFF. The CDR3 DNA sequence: TGTGCTAGTGGTTATGCGGTCAATGAGCAGTTCTTC.

This clonotype was counted at least ten times. V gene TRBV12-3 or TRBV12-4 combines with J gene TRBJ2-2; D gene ambiguous. The CDR3 has 18 amino acids. Trimming stripped 6 bases from V and 6 bases from J, with 26 bases between. CDR3: CASRGIWRSPLSAGELFF. The DNA of the CDR3 is TGTGCCAGCAGGGGGATATGGCGCTCCCCTCTTAGTGCCGGGGAGCTGTTTTTT.

This chain connects TRBV7-9 to TRBJ1-6; 9 bases map to TRBD1. Trimming cost V 4 bases and J 9 bases; bases outside gene matches: 10. Germline CDR1 reads SEHNR; CDR2 reads FQNEAQ (reference sequence). The CDR3 totals 16 residues. CDR3 in amino acids: CASSSSGTGSSSPLHF. The CDR3 DNA reads as TGTGCCAGCAGCTCGTCCGGGACAGGGTCGTCTTCACCCCTCCACTTT.

The genes are TRBV27 and TRBJ2-7; 9 positions match TRBD2. The germline CDR1 and CDR2 sequences are MNHEY and SMNVEV (reference sequence). The V and J ends lost 3 bases and 0 bases, in that order; junction bases with no gene match: 3. This CDR3 is built from 15 residues. CDR3 DNA: TGTGCCAGCAGTTTTGGTAGCGGGGGCTCCTACGAGCAGTACTTC. This translates into CASSFGSGGSYEQYF.

V and J are TRBV13 and TRBJ1-4; D gene ambiguous. This CDR3 comprises 13 residues. Germline loops: CDR1 PRHDT, CDR2 FYEKMQ (reference sequence). V was trimmed by 7 bases and J by 2 bases, leaving 8 bases between them. CDR3 region: CASNTRTNEKLFF. The CDR3 DNA is TGTGCCAGCAACACCCGGACTAATGAAAAACTGTTTTTT. The full variable domain, with the rest looked up from reference TRBV13 and TRBJ1-4, is AAGVIQSPRHLIKEKRETATLKCYPIPRHDTVYWYQQGPGQDPQFLISFYEKMQSDKGSIPDRFSAQQFSDYHSELNMSSLELGDSALYFCASNTRTNEKLFFGSGTQLSVL.

The rearrangement joins TRBV5-1 to TRBJ2-1; no reliable D call. Deletions cut 2 bases from V and 8 bases from J, with 8 bases between. The CDR3 has 12 amino acids. Germline CDR1 reads SGHRS; CDR2 reads YFSETQ. CDR3 DNA: TGCGCCAGCAGCTTCCCGGGCCATGAGCAGTTCTTC. Translating gives CASSFPGHEQFF.

This clonotype was seen more than once but under ten times. The CDR3 loop reads CASSHTNWGTQYF. CDR3 nucleotide sequence: TGTGCCAGCAGCCATACAAATTGGGGGACGCAGTATTTT. The chain has TRBV4-2 and TRBJ2-3; tentatively, D is TRBD1 or TRBD2 (5 bases each). CDR1 and CDR2 (germline): LGHNA, YNFKEQ. V was shortened by 3 bases and J by 9 bases, with 13 bases between the two germline ends. The CDR3 is 13 amino acids.

The chain joins TRBV5-5 to TRBJ1-5; a possible D gene is TRBD1 (6 bases). Trimming took 4 bases from V and 7 from J, leaving 18 bases between them. Germline V lookup: CDR1 SGHKS, CDR2 YYEKEE (reference sequence). There are 15 residues in the CDR3. CDR3 region: CASSPGTTGGQPQHF. CDR3 in DNA: TGTGCCAGCAGCCCTGGGACGACAGGTGGGCAGCCCCAGCATTTT.

The chain carries TRBV20-1 and TRBJ2-7; the match to TRBD2 covers 13 bases. The trim removed 0 bases at V and 3 bases at J, leaving 11 bases unmatched. CDR3 length: 18 residues. Germline V gives CDR1 DFQATT, CDR2 SNEGSKA (reference sequence). This chain's CDR3 is CSARDGLAGVGGVYEQYF. In DNA, the CDR3 is TGCAGTGCTAGAGATGGACTAGCGGGAGTTGGTGGTGTCTACGAGCAGTACTTC.

A few counts support this clonotype. This chain links TRBV6-1 with TRBJ1-1; maybe TRBD1 (5 bases). V shed 2 bases and J shed 8 bases, with 12 bases lying between them. CDR1 is MNHNS and CDR2 is SASEGT in the germline V gene. This CDR3 contains 13 residues. The CDR3, as DNA: TGTGCCAGCAGTGAATGGGGCAGGACAGAAGCTTTCTTT. Translation gives CASSEWGRTEAFF.

The chain links TRBV27 to TRBJ2-2; no clear D. Between the trimmed V and J ends, which lost 3 bases and 7 bases, there was a span of 9 bases. CDR1 is MNHEY and CDR2 is SMNVEV in the germline V gene (reference sequence). This CDR3 is 13 amino acids long. CDR3 amino acids: CASSLKENGELFF. The CDR3, as DNA: TGTGCCAGCAGTTTGAAAGAGAACGGGGAGCTGTTTTTT.

This chain joins TRBV28 and TRBJ2-4; D not certain. The CDR3 length is 15 residues. Trimming left V 4 bases short and J 0 bases short, with 10 bases between. Germline V lookup: CDR1 MDHEN, CDR2 SYDVKM. The CDR3 loop is CASSSVGLAKNIQYF. Here the CDR3 DNA reads TGTGCCAGCAGTTCCGTAGGGCTAGCCAAAAACATTCAGTACTTC.

This clonotype was counted between two and nine times. V gene TRBV4-1 combines with J gene TRBJ2-2, with D possibly TRBD1 on 6 matching bases. Trimming stripped 1 base from V and 7 bases from J, with 19 bases between. The CDR3 runs 17 residues. The V gene's germline CDR1 is MGHRA and CDR2 YSYEKL. CDR3 DNA: TGCGCCAGCAGCCAAGTGGCGTACAGGGAATTTTGCGGGGAGCTGTTTTTT. Translated, it gives CASSQVAYREFCGELFF.

This chain connects TRBV5-1 to TRBJ1-2; 7 nucleotides line up with TRBD1. The CDR3 spans 14 residues. Unmatched junction bases numbered 6, after V lost 4 bases and J lost 3 bases. The germline V gene has CDR1 SGHRS and CDR2 YFSETQ. The CDR3 DNA reads as TGCGCCAGCAGCCCAGGGACAGCCTACTATGGCTACACCTTC. Encoded protein: CASSPGTAYYGYTF. Drawing the rest from reference TRBV5-1 and TRBJ1-2, the complete variable domain is KAGVTQTPRYLIKTRGQQVTLSCSPISGHRSVSWYQQTPGQGLQFLFEYFSETQRNKGNFPGRFSGRQFSNSRSEMNVSTLELGDSALYLCASSPGTAYYGYTFGSGTRLTVV.

This clonotype was observed many times. The chain combines TRBV7-9 with TRBJ2-3; a possible D gene is TRBD2 (6 bases). Germline V gene lookup returns CDR1 SEHNR and CDR2 FQNEAQ (reference sequence). The ends were cut back, 3 bases at V and 2 bases at J, with 9 bases in the middle. CDR3 length equals 14 residues. CDR3 region: CASSLLATTDTQYF. DNA for the CDR3: TGTGCCAGCAGCTTGCTAGCGACCACAGATACGCAGTATTTT.